One T cell receptor beta chain is described in this entry. The data originate from a study of T cell changes during pregnancy in multiple sclerosis. Libraries were prepared by immunoSEQ multiplex PCR; TCRdb keeps only in-frame clonotypes and omits some of them. The sample contains 30,000 or so clones, just over 85% of which appear only once. This CDR3 is 14 amino acids long. The ends lost 1 base at V and 6 bases at J; junction bases unmatched: 2. Germline V lookup: CDR1 SEHNR, CDR2 FQNEAQ (reference sequence). The clonotype was recovered from a female donor in good health, enrolled as a control in a pregnancy study. Specimen: CD4+ T cells from peripheral blood mononuclear cells, collected in the first trimester of pregnancy. The chain combines TRBV7-9 with TRBJ1-2, with 10 bases aligning to TRBD1. DNA for the CDR3: TGTGCCAGCAGCTTAGTGGGGACAGGGGATGGCTACACCTTC. It yields the protein CASSLVGTGDGYTF.